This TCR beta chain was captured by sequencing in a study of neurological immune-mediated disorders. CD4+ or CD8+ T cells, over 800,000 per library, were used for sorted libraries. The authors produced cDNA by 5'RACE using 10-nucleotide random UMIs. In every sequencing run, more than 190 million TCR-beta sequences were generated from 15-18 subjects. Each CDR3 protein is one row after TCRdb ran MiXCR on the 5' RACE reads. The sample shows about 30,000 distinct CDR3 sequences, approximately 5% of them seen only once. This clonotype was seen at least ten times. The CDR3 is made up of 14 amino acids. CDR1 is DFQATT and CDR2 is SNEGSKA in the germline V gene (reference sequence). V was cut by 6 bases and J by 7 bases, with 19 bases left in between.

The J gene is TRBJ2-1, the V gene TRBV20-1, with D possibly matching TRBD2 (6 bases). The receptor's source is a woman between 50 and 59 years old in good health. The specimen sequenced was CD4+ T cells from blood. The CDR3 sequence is CSATYGGPGNEQFF. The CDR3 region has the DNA TGCAGTGCGACCTACGGAGGGCCAGGGAATGAGCAGTTCTTC.